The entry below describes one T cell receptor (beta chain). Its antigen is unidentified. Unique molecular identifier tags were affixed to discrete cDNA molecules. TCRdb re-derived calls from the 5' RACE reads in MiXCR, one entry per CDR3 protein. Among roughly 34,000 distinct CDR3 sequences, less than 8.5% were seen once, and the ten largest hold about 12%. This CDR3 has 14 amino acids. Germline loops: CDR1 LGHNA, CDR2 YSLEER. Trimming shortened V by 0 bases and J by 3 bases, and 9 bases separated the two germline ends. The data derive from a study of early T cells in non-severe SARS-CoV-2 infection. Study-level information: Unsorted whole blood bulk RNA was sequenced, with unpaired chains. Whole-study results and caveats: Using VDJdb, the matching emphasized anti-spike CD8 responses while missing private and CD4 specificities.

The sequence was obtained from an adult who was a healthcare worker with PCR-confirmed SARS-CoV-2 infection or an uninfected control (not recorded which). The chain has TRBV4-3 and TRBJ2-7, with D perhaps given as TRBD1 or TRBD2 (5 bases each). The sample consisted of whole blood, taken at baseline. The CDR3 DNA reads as TGCGCCAGCAGCCAAGATTATGGGGGCTACGAGCAGTACTTC. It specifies CASSQDYGGYEQYF.